These T cell receptor beta chains were read from a single sample in a study of blood T cell repertoires in COVID-19. TCRdb keeps only in-frame clones here, not all; method: immunoSEQ multiplex PCR. The table shows tens of thousands of clones, with 90% to 95% occurring only once. The source material was peripheral blood. These receptors all stem from a woman in her forties or fifties in a cohort sampled during active COVID-19. CDR3s include the opening cysteine and the closing phenylalanine or tryptophan. A D gene is named only where the DNA matches it firmly. Clone size is stated in some rows and not others, as once, few, many or a class when expanded.

d_gene	v_gene	abundance	j_gene	CDR3aa	CDR3nt
TRBD1	TRBV7-8	-	TRBJ1-1	CASSSRGARDRVTEAFF	TGTGCCAGCAGCTCCCGAGGGGCCCGGGACAGGGTCACTGAAGCTTTCTTT
TRBD1	TRBV19	-	TRBJ1-6	CASARTGTGAYNSPLHF	TGTGCCAGCGCACGAACCGGGACAGGGGCCTATAATTCACCCCTCCACTTT
TRBD1	TRBV13	-	TRBJ2-2	CASSLFLGGQGAYGELFF	TGTGCCAGCAGCTTATTTCTTGGCGGCCAGGGGGCTTACGGGGAGCTGTTTTTT
TRBD2	TRBV10-1	-	TRBJ2-5	CATSAGGKETQYF	TGCGCCACCTCTGCCGGGGGGAAGGAGACCCAGTACTTC
-	TRBV14	-	TRBJ1-6	CASSGGGISYNSPLHF	TGTGCCAGCAGCGGCGGCGGGATCTCCTATAATTCACCCCTCCACTTT
TRBD2	TRBV18	once	TRBJ2-7	CASSPTSGMANEQYF	TGTGCCAGCTCACCTACTAGCGGGATGGCGAACGAGCAGTACTTC
-	TRBV15	-	TRBJ1-3	CATSTDLQGSRSGNTIYF	TGTGCCACCAGCACGGACCTACAGGGATCGAGATCTGGAAACACCATATATTTT
TRBD1	TRBV5-1	-	TRBJ2-1	CASSSGGLEQFF	TGCGCCAGCAGCTCAGGGGGTCTTGAGCAGTTCTTC
-	TRBV4-1	-	TRBJ2-5	CASSQDRVEGQETQYF	TGCGCCAGCAGCCAAGACCGGGTGGAGGGGCAAGAGACCCAGTACTTC
TRBD1	TRBV6-1	-	TRBJ1-2	CASSVTAGTGGEGYTF	TGTGCCAGCAGTGTCACAGCGGGGACAGGAGGGGAAGGCTACACCTTC
TRBD2	TRBV6-5	-	TRBJ2-5	CASNTRGDTQETQYF	TGTGCCAGCAATACACGGGGGGATACTCAAGAGACCCAGTACTTC
-	TRBV18	few	TRBJ1-2	CASSPPDRRTSLYGYTF	TGTGCCAGCTCACCCCCGGATAGGAGGACTAGCTTGTATGGCTACACCTTC
-	TRBV28	-	TRBJ1-2	CASSSYRTGIYGYTF	TGTGCCAGCAGTTCCTACCGTACAGGGATCTATGGCTACACCTTC
-	TRBV7-2	-	TRBJ2-7	CASSTFYEQYF	TGTGCCAGCAGCACATTTTACGAGCAGTACTTC
-	TRBV5-4	-	TRBJ1-1	CASSLRSAGNTEAFF	TGTGCCAGCAGCTTGAGGTCGGCAGGGAACACTGAAGCTTTCTTT
TRBD1	TRBV5-1	-	TRBJ2-7	CASSLDPAGGITYEQYF	TGCGCCAGCAGCTTGGATCCCGCAGGGGGCATTACCTACGAGCAGTACTTC
TRBD1	TRBV7-2	-	TRBJ1-2	CASSVGDRARGGYTF	TGTGCCAGCAGCGTTGGGGACAGGGCTCGCGGAGGCTACACCTTC
-	TRBV12-3/TRBV12-4	once	TRBJ2-7	CASLKGGYYEQYF	TGTGCCAGCTTAAAGGGGGGGTACTACGAGCAGTACTTC
-	TRBV4-1	-	TRBJ1-6	CASSQPGGPSYNSPLHF	TGCGCCAGCAGCCAACCTGGGGGCCCCTCCTATAATTCACCCCTCCACTTT
-	TRBV19	-	TRBJ1-2	CASSMIQGGRGYTF	TGTGCCAGTAGTATGATACAGGGTGGACGTGGCTACACCTTC
-	TRBV27	-	TRBJ2-7	CASGRVGGLYEQYF	TGTGCCAGCGGGAGGGTAGGGGGTTTGTACGAGCAGTACTTC
TRBD1	TRBV11-3	-	TRBJ2-6	CASSLDSRGLGANVLTF	TGTGCCAGCAGCTTAGATTCGAGGGGGCTCGGGGCCAACGTCCTGACTTTC
TRBD2	TRBV24-1	once	TRBJ2-5	CATSASGAETQYF	TGTGCCACCAGTGCCAGCGGGGCAGAGACCCAGTACTTC
-	TRBV11-2	once	TRBJ2-2	CASSLAAGELFF	TGTGCCAGCAGCTTAGCGGCCGGGGAGCTGTTTTTT
-	TRBV28	-	TRBJ2-7	CASSLEGGTYEQYF	TGTGCCAGCAGTTTAGAGGGTGGAACCTACGAGCAGTACTTC
-	TRBV3-1/TRBV3-2	-	TRBJ2-2	CASSQSGLAGELFF	TGTGCCAGCAGCCAATCGGGACTCGCCGGGGAGCTGTTTTTT
TRBD1	TRBV7-9	-	TRBJ2-1	CASSLAWTGSSYNEQFF	TGTGCCAGCAGCTTAGCCTGGACAGGGAGCTCCTACAATGAGCAGTTCTTC
TRBD1	TRBV19	-	TRBJ1-2	CASSARDRVNGYTF	TGTGCCAGTAGTGCCCGGGACAGGGTAAATGGCTACACCTTC
TRBD2	TRBV10-2	-	TRBJ2-3	CASSRAGVFTDTQYF	TGCGCCAGCAGTCGGGCGGGAGTGTTTACAGATACGCAGTATTTT
TRBD1	TRBV18	-	TRBJ2-1	CASSPRRDRGYNEQFF	TGTGCCAGCTCACCCCGGCGGGACAGGGGCTACAATGAGCAGTTCTTC
TRBD2	TRBV7-8	-	TRBJ2-1	CASSSSGRSYNEQFF	TGTGCCAGCAGCTCTAGCGGTCGCTCCTACAATGAGCAGTTCTTC
TRBD1	TRBV19	-	TRBJ2-1	CASSQQGAEYNEQFF	TGTGCCAGTAGTCAACAGGGGGCCGAATACAATGAGCAGTTCTTC
-	TRBV7-9	-	TRBJ2-7	CASSLDRVTYEQYF	TGTGCCAGCAGCTTAGACAGGGTAACCTACGAGCAGTACTTC
TRBD2	TRBV9	once	TRBJ2-3	CASSVVAGGSTDTQYF	TGTGCCAGCAGCGTAGTAGCGGGAGGCAGCACAGATACGCAGTATTTT
-	TRBV3-1/TRBV3-2	-	TRBJ1-3	CASSRPGAGAGNTIYF	TGTGCCAGCAGCCGCCCTGGGGCAGGCGCTGGAAACACCATATATTTT
TRBD1	TRBV2	-	TRBJ1-5	CASSGGQSSNQPQHF	TGTGCCAGCAGTGGGGGACAGTCTAGCAATCAGCCCCAGCATTTT
-	TRBV28	few	TRBJ1-1	CASSPLVRDTEAFF	TGTGCCAGCAGTCCCCTCGTGCGAGACACTGAAGCTTTCTTT
TRBD1	TRBV15	-	TRBJ1-5	CATSRDRVAQPQHF	TGTGCCACCAGCAGGGACAGGGTTGCTCAGCCCCAGCATTTT
TRBD1	TRBV6-5	-	TRBJ1-1	CASSYRGLTPDEAFF	TGTGCCAGCAGTTACAGGGGGCTAACACCGGATGAAGCTTTCTTT
TRBD1	TRBV11-2	-	TRBJ1-6	CASSPRDSGNSPLHF	TGTGCCAGCAGCCCCCGGGACAGCGGGAATTCACCCCTCCACTTT